The next 21 T cell receptor beta chains were all read from a single sample in a study of blood T cell repertoires in COVID-19. Profiling relied on immunoSEQ multiplex PCR, and the TCRdb table lists in-frame clones only, not all of them. There are 170,000 or so clones in the sample; roughly 90% occur only once, and around 6.7% lies in the top ten. The specimen sequenced was PBMCs or T cells enriched from blood (not recorded which). These receptors were obtained from a woman aged 45-60 years who had recovered from COVID-19.

V and J are TRBV12-5 and TRBJ1-5; TRBD1 aligns across 8 bases. There are 17 residues in the CDR3. J was trimmed by 1 base and V by 0 bases; bases with no gene match: 5. The germline V gene has CDR1 LGHNT and CDR2 FRNRAP. The CDR3 region is CASGLVQGGASNQPQHF. The CDR3 DNA follows: TGTGCTAGTGGTTTGGTACAGGGGGGAGCGAGCAATCAGCCCCAGCATTTT.

The chain couples TRBV7-3 to TRBJ2-7, with 9 bases matching TRBD1. This CDR3 is 13 amino acids long. Germline CDR1 is SGHTA and CDR2 is FQGTGA. After removal of 5 bases from V and 4 bases from J, the junction contained 3 bases not matched to a gene. CDR3 sequence reads: CASSTGTGYEQYF. Written as DNA, the CDR3 is TGTGCCAGCAGCACCGGGACAGGGTACGAGCAGTACTTC.

The chain combines TRBV14 with TRBJ2-1; D remains ambiguous. Germline V lookup: CDR1 SGHDN, CDR2 FVKESK. The germline V and J ends were trimmed by 1 base and 6 bases, with 7 bases remaining between them. The CDR3 covers 13 residues. DNA of the CDR3: TGTGCCAGCAGCCAAGCCGGGTTCAATGAGCAGTTCTTC. This gives the protein CASSQAGFNEQFF. Full variable domain (rest looked up from reference TRBV14 and TRBJ2-1): EAGVTQFPSHSVIEKGQTVTLRCDPISGHDNLYWYRRVMGKEIKFLLHFVKESKQDESGMPNNRFLAERTGGTYSTLKVQPAELEDSGVYFCASSQAGFNEQFFGPGTRLTVL.

The chain couples TRBV11-3 to TRBJ2-1; 7 bases are a match to TRBD2. CDR1 is SGHNT, CDR2 YENEEA, per germline. This CDR3 is 15 amino acids long. The ends lost 2 bases at V and 5 bases at J; junction bases unmatched: 6. CDR3 residues: CASSLTGGKNNEQFF. CDR3 in DNA: TGTGCCAGCAGCTTAACGGGGGGAAAAAACAATGAGCAGTTCTTC.

This rearrangement joins TRBV11-3 to TRBJ1-6; 7 nucleotides match TRBD1. Germline V gives CDR1 SGHNT, CDR2 YENEEA. V shed 5 bases, J shed 6 bases, and the junction held 7 bases outside the gene matches. CDR3 length: 15 amino acids. The chain's CDR3 is CASSTGTVINSPLHF. In DNA, the CDR3 is TGTGCCAGCAGCACCGGGACAGTAATTAATTCACCCCTCCACTTT.

The rearrangement links TRBV5-1 to TRBJ2-5, with D unclear. V was pared by 0 bases and J by 5 bases, with 8 bases between. This CDR3 region has 13 residues. In germline, CDR1 is SGHRS, CDR2 YFSETQ. The CDR3 protein is CASSLGHPETQYF. CDR3 DNA sequence: TGCGCCAGCAGCTTGGGTCATCCCGAGACCCAGTACTTC.

The genes are TRBV4-1 and TRBJ2-1, with a possible D match to TRBD1 (6 bases). From germline, CDR1 is MGHRA and CDR2 YSYEKL. The germline V and J ends were trimmed by 4 bases and 0 bases, with 19 bases remaining between them. This CDR3 comprises 18 residues. The CDR3 reads CASSLEGRDTSSYNEQFF. The CDR3 DNA follows: TGCGCCAGCAGCCTAGAGGGCCGGGACACAAGCTCCTACAATGAGCAGTTCTTC.

The chain couples TRBV13 to TRBJ1-1; TRBD1 matches 7 bases. With V trimmed by 4 bases and J by 0 bases, 8 bases remained unmatched. The CDR3 contains 16 residues. CDR1 and CDR2 (germline): PRHDT, FYEKMQ (reference sequence). DNA of the CDR3: TGTGCCAGCAGCTCGATAACCACAGGGGTGAACACTGAAGCTTTCTTT. Its protein product is CASSSITTGVNTEAFF. The variable domain in full, with the rest retrieved from reference TRBV13 and TRBJ1-1, is AAGVIQSPRHLIKEKRETATLKCYPIPRHDTVYWYQQGPGQDPQFLISFYEKMQSDKGSIPDRFSAQQFSDYHSELNMSSLELGDSALYFCASSSITTGVNTEAFFGQGTRLTVV.

The V and J genes are TRBV6-1 and TRBJ2-7; 9 nucleotides align to TRBD2. Losses at the gene ends were 5 bases for V and 5 bases for J; bases not matched to a gene: 7. The length of the CDR3 is 14 residues. CDR1 is MNHNS, CDR2 SASEGT, per germline. The CDR3 DNA sequence: TGTGCCAGCAGTTATCAGGCTAGCGGGGACGAGCAGTACTTC. Translating it yields CASSYQASGDEQYF.

A single count supports this clone. This rearrangement joins TRBV27 to TRBJ1-2, with D possibly TRBD1 on 6 matching bases. In germline, CDR1 is MNHEY, CDR2 SMNVEV (reference sequence). Trimming stripped 4 bases from V and 4 bases from J, with 10 bases between. This CDR3 is built from 13 residues. CDR3 nucleotide sequence: TGTGCCAGCAGTTGGACAGCGAGCTATGGCTACACCTTC. Protein product: CASSWTASYGYTF.

The chain joins TRBV7-3 to TRBJ2-3; D might be TRBD2 (6 bases). CDR3 length: 19 residues. Germline-derived CDR1 and CDR2 are SGHTA and FQGTGA. V lost 5 bases, J lost 3 bases, and 27 bases lay in between. Here the CDR3 reads CASSHSARPAWEATDTQYF. For the CDR3, the DNA is TGTGCCAGCAGCCATTCGGCTCGGCCCGCGTGGGAGGCTACAGATACGCAGTATTTT. Combining the CDR3 with reference TRBV7-3 and TRBJ2-3 gives the whole variable domain GAGVSQTPSNKVTEKGKYVELRCDPISGHTALYWYRQSLGQGPEFLIYFQGTGAADDSGLPNDRFFAVRPEGSVSTLKIQRTERGDSAVYLCASSHSARPAWEATDTQYFGPGTRLTVL.

The chain uses TRBV18 and TRBJ1-5; 10 bases agree with TRBD1. The junction had 16 bases not matched to a gene; V was cut back by 3 bases and J by 5 bases. The CDR3 extends over 19 amino acids. Germline V gene sequence: CDR1 KGHSH, CDR2 LQKENI. This CDR3 reads CASSPQPDRGLIGHQPQHF. CDR3 coding DNA: TGTGCCAGCTCACCCCAACCTGACAGGGGGCTTATAGGTCATCAGCCCCAGCATTTT.

J is TRBJ2-7 and V is TRBV4-3; TRBD2 might be the D (5 bases). Germline loops: CDR1 LGHNA, CDR2 YSLEER. The V end lost 1 base, the J end lost 0 bases, and 13 bases lay between the germline ends. The CDR3 runs 16 residues. The CDR3 nucleotides read TGCGCCAGCAGCCAAGGGCCCCATGGGAGCTCCTACGAGCAGTACTTC. Protein product: CASSQGPHGSSYEQYF.

V and J are TRBV2 and TRBJ1-2, with 7 bases fitting TRBD1. Trimming cost V 5 bases and J 3 bases; bases outside gene matches: 3. The CDR3 runs to 13 residues. Germline CDR1 SNHLY, CDR2 FYNNEI. CDR3 nucleotides: TGTGCCAGCAGTCCTGGACAGGACTATGGCTACACCTTC. Protein product: CASSPGQDYGYTF.

CDR3 sequence: CASRGLNTGELFF. CDR3 nucleotide sequence: TGTGCCAGTAGGGGGCTGAACACCGGGGAGCTGTTTTTT. This chain links TRBV5-6 with TRBJ2-2; 7 bases map to TRBD1. Germline values: CDR1 SGHDT, CDR2 YYEEEE. The CDR3 has 13 amino acids. Trimming removed 8 bases from V and 1 base from J; junction bases left unmatched: 2.

The chain links TRBV6-2 or TRBV6-3 to TRBJ1-1; D is undetermined. Germline CDR1 and CDR2: MNHEY and SVGEGT. Trimming stripped 4 bases from V and 6 bases from J, with 9 bases between. The CDR3 spans 12 residues. The CDR3 reads CASSSRWAEAFF. As DNA, the CDR3 is TGTGCCAGCAGTTCTAGGTGGGCTGAAGCTTTCTTT.

The chain couples TRBV5-1 to TRBJ2-3; 11 bases agree with TRBD2. The trim removed 6 bases at V and 1 base at J, leaving 4 bases unmatched. CDR1 and CDR2 from the germline V gene are SGHRS and YFSETQ. CDR3 size: 15 residues. The CDR3, as DNA: TGCGCCAGCAATCCTAGCGGGGGGCGCACAGATACGCAGTATTTT. Its translation is CASNPSGGRTDTQYF.

This clone was seen a few times. The chain carries TRBV7-2 and TRBJ1-2; 10 bases line up with TRBD1. The V gene's germline CDR1 is SGHTA and CDR2 FQGNSA. This CDR3 contains 15 residues. The V gene end was trimmed by 1 base and the J gene end by 3 bases; junction bases not matched to a gene: 2. The CDR3 region is CASSLGGTGDYGYTF. CDR3 bases: TGTGCCAGCAGCTTAGGAGGGACAGGGGACTATGGCTACACCTTC.

V gene TRBV27 combines with J gene TRBJ1-2; TRBD1 matches 8 bases. The V segment lost 5 bases and the J segment 4 bases; nucleotides outside the gene matches: 9. Germline CDR1 and CDR2: MNHEY and SMNVEV (reference sequence). The CDR3 consists of 15 residues. This CDR3 is CASSVDRAVGYGYTF. The CDR3 coding sequence is TGTGCCAGCAGTGTGGACAGGGCGGTCGGCTATGGCTACACCTTC.

The chain has TRBV27 and TRBJ2-1; 9 bases align to TRBD1. There are 15 residues in the CDR3. Unmatched junction bases numbered 8, after V lost 4 bases and J lost 7 bases. Germline CDR1 MNHEY, CDR2 SMNVEV (reference sequence). The CDR3, as DNA: TGTGCCAGCAGTTACCGGGACAGGGTGTTTAATGAGCAGTTCTTC. Amino acid sequence: CASSYRDRVFNEQFF.

V gene TRBV7-3 combines with J gene TRBJ1-2; D may be TRBD1 (6 bases). Between the trimmed V and J ends, which lost 4 bases and 2 bases, there was a span of 11 bases. There are 14 residues in the CDR3. Germline-derived CDR1 and CDR2 are SGHTA and FQGTGA. The CDR3 nucleotides are TGTGCCAGCAGCTCTCCAGGGGAGAACTATGGCTACACCTTC. Its translation is CASSSPGENYGYTF.